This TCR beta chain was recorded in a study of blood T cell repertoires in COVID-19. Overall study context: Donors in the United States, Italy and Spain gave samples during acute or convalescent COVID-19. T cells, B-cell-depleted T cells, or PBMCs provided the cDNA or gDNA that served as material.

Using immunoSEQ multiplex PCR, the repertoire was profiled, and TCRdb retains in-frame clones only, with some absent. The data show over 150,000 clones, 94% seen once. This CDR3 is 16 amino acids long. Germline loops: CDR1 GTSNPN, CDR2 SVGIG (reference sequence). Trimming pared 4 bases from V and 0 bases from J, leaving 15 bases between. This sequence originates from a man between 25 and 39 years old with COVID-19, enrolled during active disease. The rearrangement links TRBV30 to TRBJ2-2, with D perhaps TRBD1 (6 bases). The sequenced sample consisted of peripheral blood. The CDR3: CAWMPGTRANTGELFF. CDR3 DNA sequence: TGTGCCTGGATGCCCGGGACACGCGCGAACACCGGGGAGCTGTTTTTT.